Listed here are 7 T cell receptor beta chains from one sample, sequenced in a study of a mutant IDH1 vaccine in newly diagnosed glioma. No antigen is known for these receptors. TCRdb keeps only in-frame clones here, not all; method: immunoSEQ multiplex PCR. Of 70,000 to 90,000 clones listed, about 91% are singletons. Time point in this sample: week 5, during vaccination. The vaccine gave 300 ug of a 20-mer mutant IDH1 peptide subcutaneously per dose. Sequences were derived from PBMCs, sampled from a glioma patient whose treatment included an IDH1 peptide vaccine. These receptors all stem from a woman between 50 and 59 years old with glioma.

The chain employs TRBV11-1 and TRBJ2-7, with 9 nucleotides matching TRBD1. Germline loops: CDR1 SGHAT, CDR2 FQDESV (reference sequence). This CDR3 region has 16 residues. V was clipped by 7 bases and J by 3 bases; unmatched bases: 13. The CDR3 bases are TGTGCCAGCACCGTTCTTCCGGGACAGGGATACTACGAGCAGTACTTC. This codes for CASTVLPGQGYYEQYF.

This clone was observed a single time. The V call is TRBV2, the J call TRBJ2-7, with a tentative D call TRBD1 (5 bases). Trimming removed 6 bases at V and 0 bases at J, with 12 bases between. The CDR3 covers 14 residues. Germline CDR1 SNHLY, CDR2 FYNNEI. The CDR3, as DNA: TGTGCCAGCAGAGTTCAAGGGGTCTCCTACGAGCAGTACTTC. This gives the protein CASRVQGVSYEQYF. Together with reference TRBV2 and TRBJ2-7, the CDR3 gives the full variable domain: EPEVTQTPSHQVTQMGQEVILRCVPISNHLYFYWYRQILGQKVEFLVSFYNNEISEKSEIFDDQFSVERPDGSNFTLKIRSTKLEDSAMYFCASRVQGVSYEQYFGPGTRLTVT.

The rearrangement uses TRBV19 and TRBJ2-5, with D possibly being TRBD1 or TRBD2 (5 bases each). With 5 bases removed from V and 5 bases from J, the gap between germline ends came to 12 bases. CDR3 length: 13 residues. CDR1 and CDR2 from the germline V gene are LNHDA and SQIVND (reference sequence). The CDR3 coding sequence is TGTGCCAGTAGTCCCCGAGGGGCCGAGACCCAGTACTTC. Its protein product is CASSPRGAETQYF.

The CDR3 DNA is TGTGCCTGGAGTAAGGGTCCTCAGGAGGAGACCCAGTACTTC. Protein product: CAWSKGPQEETQYF. V and J are TRBV30 and TRBJ2-5; D is uncertain. The CDR3 spans 14 residues. The ends were cut back, 2 bases at V and 5 bases at J, with 15 bases in the middle. CDR1 and CDR2 (germline): GTSNPN, SVGIG (reference sequence).

This clone was counted once. J is TRBJ1-6 and V is TRBV5-4; 9 bases are a match to TRBD1. The CDR3 is 16 amino acids. V was clipped by 4 bases and J by 7 bases; unmatched bases: 9. The germline V gene has CDR1 SGHNT and CDR2 YYREEE (reference sequence). This CDR3 reads CASSAWGTGGNSPLHF. DNA for the CDR3: TGTGCCAGCAGCGCTTGGGGCACAGGGGGCAATTCACCCCTCCACTTT.

The gene calls are TRBV10-3 and TRBJ2-3, with no clear D. This CDR3 has 11 amino acids. V was cut by 3 bases and J by 2 bases, with 0 bases left in between. Germline V gives CDR1 ENHRY, CDR2 SYGVKD. The CDR3: CAISDTDTQYF. DNA for the CDR3: TGTGCCATCAGTGACACAGATACGCAGTATTTT.

The chain uses TRBV5-4 and TRBJ1-3; D not resolved. V was clipped by 2 bases and J by 1 base, with 7 bases between them. The CDR3 is 14 residues long. Germline loops: CDR1 SGHNT, CDR2 YYREEE (reference sequence). DNA of the CDR3: TGTGCCAGCAGCTTAGTAGGGTCTGGAAACACCATATATTTT. Translating gives CASSLVGSGNTIYF. Together with reference TRBV5-4 and TRBJ1-3, the CDR3 gives the full variable domain: ETGVTQSPTHLIKTRGQQVTLRCSSQSGHNTVSWYQQALGQGPQFIFQYYREEENGRGNFPPRFSGLQFPNYSSELNVNALELDDSALYLCASSLVGSGNTIYFGEGSWLTVV.